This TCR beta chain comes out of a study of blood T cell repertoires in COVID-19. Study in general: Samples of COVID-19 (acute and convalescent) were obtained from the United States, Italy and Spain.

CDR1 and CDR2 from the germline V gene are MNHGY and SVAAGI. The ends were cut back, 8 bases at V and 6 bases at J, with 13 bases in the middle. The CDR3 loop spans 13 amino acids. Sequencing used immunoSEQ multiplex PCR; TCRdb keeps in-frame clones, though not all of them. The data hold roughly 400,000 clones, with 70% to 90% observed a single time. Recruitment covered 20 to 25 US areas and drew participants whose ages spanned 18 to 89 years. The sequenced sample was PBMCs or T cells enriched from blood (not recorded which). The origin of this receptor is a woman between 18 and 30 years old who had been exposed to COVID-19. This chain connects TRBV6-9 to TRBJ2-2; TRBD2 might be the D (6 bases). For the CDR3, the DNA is TGTGCCAGCCAAACGGGAGAGGCCGGGGAGCTGTTTTTT. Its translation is CASQTGEAGELFF.